The source of this T cell receptor beta chain is a study of T cells in Graves' hyperthyroidism and ophthalmopathy. V gave up 3 bases and J gave up 2 bases; unmatched junction bases: 7. The CDR3 length is 15 residues. Germline V gene lookup returns CDR1 DFQATT and CDR2 SNEGSKA (reference sequence). There were TCR beta CDR3 regions amplified from RNA transcripts. The primer set for the first-round RT-PCR of the TCR CDR3 was HTBI. TCRdb re-derived calls from the multiplex PCR reads in MiXCR, one entry per CDR3 protein. The repertoire has about 210,000 distinct CDR3 sequences, 17% of them found once; the top ten carry 50%. Graves' hyperthyroidism without ophthalmopathy progression within 18 months was termed stable. This clonotype was counted a few times.

The V call is TRBV20-1, the J call TRBJ2-3, with TRBD1 matching over 8 bases. The TCR sequence derives from a man aged 50-59 years with Graves' hyperthyroidism. Sequencing was carried out using blood. The CDR3 is CSASLQGAITDTQYF. The CDR3 coding sequence is TGCAGTGCTAGTCTGCAGGGGGCGATCACAGATACGCAGTATTTT.